The 17 T cell receptor beta chains listed next were all sequenced from one sample in a study of T cell clonality in common variable immunodeficiency. Clones were sequenced by immunoSEQ multiplex PCR, and TCRdb holds only the in-frame ones, with some missing. Listed for the sample are tens of thousands of clones, none seen a single time. The sequencing sample was made of peripheral blood mononuclear cells. These receptors all come from a person aged 18 to 70 in good health.

This clone was seen many times. The read terminates 3 residues before the CDR3 end, so the remaining end is supplied by the germline J gene. The chain couples TRBV19 to TRBJ1-2, with a weak D call TRBD1 (6 bases). The V end was cut by 1 base, the J end by 4 bases, with 7 bases between. The CDR3 contains 13 residues. Germline CDR1 is LNHDA and CDR2 is SQIVND (reference sequence). CDR3 amino acids: CASSIAQGYGYTF. The DNA read from the CDR3 is TGTGCCAGTAGTATAGCACAGGGCTATGGC.

About this clone: Since a much larger clone is just one base distant, this may be a read error. The read halts 3 residues ahead of the CDR3 end, with the missing end drawn from the germline J gene. The V gene is TRBV20-1, the J gene TRBJ2-5, with 9 bases that match TRBD2. Germline CDR1 reads DFQATT; CDR2 reads SNEGSKA (reference sequence). The CDR3 consists of 15 residues. The DNA read from the CDR3 is TGCAGGGCTAGGGTGCAGCGGGGGGTGAAGAGGACC. This translates into CRARVQRGVKRT. The CDR3 in its entirety is CRARVQRGVKRTQYF.

This clone was counted at least ten times. The read is 3 residues too short to cover the CDR3 end, so that end is filled in from the germline J gene. The V call is TRBV5-1, the J call TRBJ2-7, with 9 bases that match TRBD1. The J segment lost 5 bases and the V segment lost 3 bases, leaving 6 bases of the junction unmatched. Germline assignment: CDR1 SGHRS and CDR2 YFSETQ. This CDR3 region has 14 residues. CDR3 loop: CASSWGTGLNEQYF. Incomplete CDR3 DNA: TGCGCCAGCAGCTGGGGGACAGGGTTAAACGAG.

This clone occurred many times. The read terminates 3 residues ahead of where the CDR3 ends, so the germline J gene completes it. This chain links TRBV19 with TRBJ2-5; D perhaps matches TRBD2 (5 bases). Trimming pared 5 bases from V and 7 bases from J, leaving 14 bases between. Germline V gene data show CDR1 as LNHDA and CDR2 as SQIVND (reference sequence). CDR3 length equals 13 residues. CDR3 bases read: TGTGCCAGTAGTCTTCCAGGAGGTGGGACC. It codes for CASSLPGGGT. The whole CDR3 region reads CASSLPGGGTQYF.

In its sample, this clone was seen many times. The read ends 3 residues shy of where the CDR3 ends; the end is completed using the germline J gene. V is TRBV7-2 and J is TRBJ2-7; 9 bases match TRBD2. The CDR3 length is 15 residues. Germline V gives CDR1 SGHTA, CDR2 FQGNSA. Trimming cost V 0 bases and J 3 bases; bases outside gene matches: 3. CDR3 DNA, as far as it was read: TGTGCCAGCAGCTTAGCGGTGCGGGGGGGCTACGAG. Translation: CASSLAVRGGYE. The whole CDR3 is CASSLAVRGGYEQYF.

This clone was counted many times. The read ends 3 residues shy of where the CDR3 ends; the end is completed using the germline J gene. The chain combines TRBV12-3 or TRBV12-4 with TRBJ1-1, with D possibly TRBD1 on 5 matching bases. The CDR3 loop spans 15 amino acids. V dropped 6 bases and J dropped 4 bases, with 18 bases sitting between them. The CDR3 bases that were read are TGTGCCAGCAGGTCACAAAGGATGGGGGGCACTGAA. Its translation: CASRSQRMGGTE. The CDR3 reads in full as CASRSQRMGGTEAFF.

The table lists this clone with many counts. The CDR3 is cut off 3 residues early in the read; its end comes from the germline J gene. V and J are TRBV20-1 and TRBJ2-3; 12 positions agree with TRBD1. V was clipped by 3 bases and J by 4 bases; unmatched bases: 5. Germline lookup yields CDR1 DFQATT and CDR2 SNEGSKA (reference sequence). The CDR3 spans 15 residues. CDR3 region: CSAREGTGGADTQYF. The part of the CDR3 DNA that was read is TGCAGTGCTAGGGAAGGGACAGGGGGCGCAGATACG.

This clone was recorded at least ten times. The read halts 3 residues ahead of the CDR3 end, with the missing end drawn from the germline J gene. This chain links TRBV6-1 with TRBJ2-7; maybe TRBD2 (5 bases). V was clipped by 4 bases and J by 3 bases, with 13 bases between them. The germline V gene encodes CDR1 MNHNS and CDR2 SASEGT. CDR3 length equals 14 residues. CDR3 DNA, as far as it was read: TGTGCCAGCAGTGCCCGGACTGAAAACTACGAG. Protein product: CASSARTENYE. The whole CDR3 is CASSARTENYEQYF.

Concerning this clone: The sequenced fragment ends 3 residues before the CDR3 boundary, so the rest is inferred from the germline J gene. The same CDR3 also results from other DNA sequences found in this sample. V usage is TRBV19 and J usage is TRBJ2-5; 8 bases match TRBD1. Trimming cost V 5 bases and J 5 bases; bases outside gene matches: 7. The CDR3 has 14 residues. Germline CDR1 LNHDA, CDR2 SQIVND (reference sequence). The covered CDR3 bases are TGTGCCAGTAGTCCGCAGGGGGCAGGGGAGACC. The encoded protein is CASSPQGAGET. The full CDR3 protein reads CASSPQGAGETQYF.

This clone was seen at least ten times. The read comes to an end 3 residues before the CDR3 does, leaving the germline J gene to fill in the end. The chain has TRBV30 and TRBJ1-1; TRBD1 is a possible D gene (6 bases). The CDR3 sequence is 13 residues long. Germline V lookup: CDR1 GTSNPN, CDR2 SVGIG (reference sequence). The CDR3 reads CAWSRTEEGKAFF. CDR3 bases read: TGTGCCTGGAGTAGGACAGAAGAAGGTAAA.

This clone was picked up many times. Coverage ceases 3 residues before the CDR3 finishes, and the germline J gene fills in the end. The chain has TRBV7-2 and TRBJ2-3, with 8 bases lining up with TRBD2. With V trimmed by 0 bases and J by 3 bases, 5 bases remained unmatched. There are 16 residues in the CDR3. Germline loops: CDR1 SGHTA, CDR2 FQGNSA. The CDR3 region is CASSLAAAGETDTQYF. The sequenced part of the CDR3 DNA is TGTGCCAGCAGCTTAGCCGCAGCGGGGGAGACAGATACG.

As for this clone: Coverage ceases 3 residues before the CDR3 finishes, and the germline J gene fills in the end. The chain carries TRBV2 and TRBJ2-2; 8 bases fit TRBD1. CDR1 is SNHLY and CDR2 is FYNNEI in the germline V gene. The CDR3 runs to 14 residues. Incomplete CDR3 DNA: TGTGCCAGCATCGGAGGGACAGGAGGTGAAAAG. Translated: CASIGGTGGEK. The whole CDR3 region reads CASIGGTGGEKLFF.

This clone was seen a handful of times. The CDR3 extends 3 residues past the end of the read, so its final part is completed from the germline J gene. The chain uses TRBV11-3 and TRBJ2-3, with TRBD1 matching over 12 bases. The CDR3 length is 14 residues. Germline-derived CDR1 and CDR2 are SGHNT and YENEEA. With V trimmed by 5 bases and J by 6 bases, 3 bases remained unmatched. The sequenced part of the CDR3 DNA is TGTGCCAGCAGCGCTGGGACAGGGGGCGATACG. Encoded protein: CASSAGTGGDT. The CDR3 as a whole reads CASSAGTGGDTQYF.

This clone has ten or more counts. The CDR3 extends 3 residues past the end of the read, so its final part is completed from the germline J gene. The chain recombines TRBV5-1 with TRBJ2-1; 8 nucleotides align to TRBD2. Unmatched junction bases numbered 10, after V lost 4 bases and J lost 4 bases. The CDR3 loop spans 16 amino acids. Germline CDR1 is SGHRS and CDR2 is YFSETQ. The CDR3 loop is CASSPSWGLVYNEQFF. The sequenced part of the CDR3 DNA is TGCGCCAGCAGCCCCTCGTGGGGACTAGTATACAATGAG.

This clone was counted a few times. Mismatch with germline at one junction end may stem from a read error. The read terminates 3 residues before the CDR3 end, so the remaining end is supplied by the germline J gene. The sample has other DNA sequences that encode this CDR3 too. The rearrangement uses TRBV18 and TRBJ1-3; 12 bases align to TRBD1. This CDR3 has 16 residues. In germline, CDR1 is KGHSH, CDR2 LQKENI. The CDR3 protein is CASSAGTGGSGNTIYF. The CDR3 DNA, read in part, is TGTGCCAGCTCAGCCGGGACAGGGGGCTCTGGAAACACA.

This clone appeared many times. The CDR3 end falls 3 residues outside the read, so it is completed with the germline J gene. The rearrangement joins TRBV7-8 to TRBJ2-7, with 8 bases that match TRBD1. Germline values: CDR1 SGHVS, CDR2 FQNEAQ. Trimming cost V 1 base and J 4 bases; bases outside gene matches: 9. The CDR3 length is 16 residues. The CDR3 loop is CASSLGQGNRAYEQYF. CDR3 DNA (partial): TGTGCCAGCAGCTTAGGACAGGGGAATAGGGCGTACGAG.

This clone was recorded at least ten times. The CDR3 extends 3 residues past the end of the read, so its final part is completed from the germline J gene. The chain recombines TRBV6-2 or TRBV6-3 with TRBJ2-7, with 10 bases that match TRBD2. The CDR3 spans 16 residues. Losses at the gene ends were 2 bases for V and 5 bases for J; bases not matched to a gene: 9. Germline V lookup: CDR1 MNHEY, CDR2 SVGEGT. The CDR3 bases that were read are TGTGCCAGCAGTTACCGAGCGGGAGGGCCAGTAGACGAG. It encodes CASSYRAGGPVDE. From start to end, the CDR3 is CASSYRAGGPVDEQYF.